This TCR beta chain was found in a study of blood T cell repertoires in COVID-19. Profiling relied on immunoSEQ multiplex PCR, and the TCRdb table lists in-frame clones only, not all of them. This sample yields 240,000 or so clones, of which approximately 87% are seen a single time; less than 8% belongs to the top ten. Trimming pared 5 bases from V and 4 bases from J, leaving 16 bases between. The CDR3 covers 15 residues. Germline CDR1 reads SEHNR; CDR2 reads FQNEAQ (reference sequence). The chain couples TRBV7-9 to TRBJ2-3; TRBD1 is a possible D gene (6 bases). This TCR was sampled from a man in his sixties with acute or convalescent COVID-19. Specimen: peripheral blood. As DNA, the CDR3 is TGTGCCAGCAGCGGGGACATGTGGCAGCCAGATACGCAGTATTTT. Translated: CASSGDMWQPDTQYF.